The 11 T cell receptor beta chains presented below share a single source sample, sequenced in a study of blood T cell repertoires in COVID-19. Repertoires were generated with immunoSEQ multiplex PCR, while TCRdb's copy carries only in-frame clones and drops some. The data show some 53,000 clones, with over 75% seen just once and around a sixth held by the top ten. Sequenced material: peripheral blood. These receptors originate from a human donor with active COVID-19. The donor label of this sample is uncertain.

V and J are TRBV10-3 and TRBJ1-5; no clear D. The CDR3 is made up of 13 amino acids. With 4 bases removed from V and 9 bases from J, the gap between germline ends came to 13 bases. The germline V gene has CDR1 ENHRY and CDR2 SYGVKD. CDR3 loop: CAISVEERLPQHF. The CDR3 DNA reads as TGTGCCATCAGTGTGGAGGAACGCCTGCCCCAGCATTTT.

This clone occurred once. The rearrangement links TRBV6-2 or TRBV6-3 to TRBJ2-3, with 12 bases aligning to TRBD2. CDR1 and CDR2 from the germline V gene are MNHEY and SVGEGT. CDR3 length equals 17 residues. Trimming cost V 6 bases and J 5 bases; bases outside gene matches: 12. For the CDR3, the DNA is TGTGCCAGCAGCCAACCGCGGACTAGCGGGGCTAAAGATACGCAGTATTTT. Its protein is CASSQPRTSGAKDTQYF.

The chain employs TRBV18 and TRBJ2-1, with D maybe TRBD1 (5 bases). The CDR3 totals 15 residues. Trimming cost V 3 bases and J 8 bases, with 17 bases left between them. Germline CDR1 and CDR2: KGHSH and LQKENI. The CDR3 spells CASSPRQTPSDEQFF. The DNA of the CDR3 is TGTGCCAGCTCACCGAGACAGACTCCGTCGGATGAGCAGTTCTTC.

V and J are TRBV7-9 and TRBJ1-1; 8 bases are a match to TRBD1. The CDR3 extends over 13 amino acids. Germline CDR1 SEHNR, CDR2 FQNEAQ (reference sequence). J lost 10 bases, V lost 6 bases, and 10 bases had no gene match. CDR3 amino acids: CASRETGESPAFF. The DNA for the CDR3 is TGTGCCAGCAGAGAGACAGGGGAGAGTCCAGCTTTCTTT.

V and J are TRBV20-1 and TRBJ1-4, with 7 bases matching TRBD1. In germline, CDR1 is DFQATT, CDR2 SNEGSKA (reference sequence). The V and J ends lost 3 bases and 16 bases, in that order; junction bases with no gene match: 8. This CDR3 is built from 11 residues. The CDR3 is CSARGDRDSFF. CDR3 DNA sequence: TGCAGTGCTAGGGGTGACAGGGATTCGTTTTTT.

The V call is TRBV5-6, the J call TRBJ1-1; a possible D gene is TRBD1 (6 bases). This CDR3 spans 13 amino acids. With 2 bases removed from V and 4 bases from J, the gap between germline ends came to 9 bases. CDR1 and CDR2 from the germline V gene are SGHDT and YYEEEE. This CDR3 reads CASSFGRGTEAFF. The DNA of the CDR3 is TGTGCCAGCAGCTTTGGCAGGGGCACTGAAGCTTTCTTT. The full variable domain, rest sourced from reference TRBV5-6 and TRBJ1-1, is DAGVTQSPTHLIKTRGQQVTLRCSPKSGHDTVSWYQQALGQGPQFIFQYYEEEERQRGNFPDRFSGHQFPNYSSELNVNALLLGDSALYLCASSFGRGTEAFFGQGTRLTVV.

V gene TRBV2 combines with J gene TRBJ2-7, with D hard to call. This CDR3 contains 13 residues. The germline V gene encodes CDR1 SNHLY and CDR2 FYNNEI. V was clipped by 3 bases and J by 0 bases, with 6 bases between them. Here the CDR3 DNA reads TGTGCCAGCAGTGACAGAAGCTCCTACGAGCAGTACTTC. Its translation is CASSDRSSYEQYF.

This clone turned up a few times. V gene TRBV12-5 combines with J gene TRBJ2-4, with TRBD1 identical over 10 bases. The V segment lost 0 bases and the J segment 3 bases; nucleotides outside the gene matches: 14. The germline V gene encodes CDR1 LGHNT and CDR2 FRNRAP. This CDR3 is built from 20 residues. In nucleotides, the CDR3 is TGTGCTAGTGGTTTGGTAGTCGGGACAGGGGTATTGTTTAGCAAAAACATTCAGTACTTC. Its protein product is CASGLVVGTGVLFSKNIQYF.

The chain combines TRBV4-2 with TRBJ2-1; 9 bases map to TRBD2. The J segment lost 8 bases and the V segment lost 4 bases, leaving 9 bases of the junction unmatched. The germline gives CDR1 LGHNA, CDR2 YNFKEQ. The CDR3 extends over 15 amino acids. CDR3 bases: TGTGCCAGCAGCCCCTTTGCGGGGGGGGCGTATGAGCAGTTCTTC. Residues: CASSPFAGGAYEQFF.

The V call is TRBV6-5, the J call TRBJ1-4, with D tentatively TRBD1 (6 bases). From germline, CDR1 is MNHEY and CDR2 SVGAGI. V shed 6 bases and J shed 4 bases, with 15 bases lying between them. There are 15 residues in the CDR3. The CDR3 sequence is CASRSRGGFNEKLFF. The CDR3 DNA reads TGTGCCAGCAGATCCCGGGGGGGCTTTAATGAAAAACTGTTTTTT.

In this sample, this clone turned up once. The genes are TRBV9 and TRBJ1-1; no reliable D call. The CDR3 is made up of 13 amino acids. CDR1 is SGDLS and CDR2 is YYNGEE in the germline V gene. V lost 0 bases, J lost 4 bases, and 7 bases lay in between. The CDR3 bases are TGTGCCAGCAGCGTAGCTCCGGGCACTGAAGCTTTCTTT. It is translated as CASSVAPGTEAFF.